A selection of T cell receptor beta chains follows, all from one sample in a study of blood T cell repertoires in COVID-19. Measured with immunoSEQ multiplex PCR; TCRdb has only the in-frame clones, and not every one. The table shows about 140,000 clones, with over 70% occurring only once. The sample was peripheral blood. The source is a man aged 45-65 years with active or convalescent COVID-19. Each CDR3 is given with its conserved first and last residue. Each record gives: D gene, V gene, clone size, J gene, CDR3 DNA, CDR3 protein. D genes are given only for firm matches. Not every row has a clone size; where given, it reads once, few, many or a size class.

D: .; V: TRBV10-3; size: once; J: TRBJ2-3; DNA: TGTGCCATCAGTGAGTCTCCAGGGCAGGATACGCAGTATTTT; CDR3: CAISESPGQDTQYF
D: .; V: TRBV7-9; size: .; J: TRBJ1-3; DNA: TGTGCCAGCAGCTTATCCGGGACATCGGGAAACACCATATATTTT; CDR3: CASSLSGTSGNTIYF
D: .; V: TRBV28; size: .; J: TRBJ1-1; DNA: TGTGCCAGCGTCCCCCTAGGGGCAGGGTTGAACACTGAAGCTTTCTTT; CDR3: CASVPLGAGLNTEAFF
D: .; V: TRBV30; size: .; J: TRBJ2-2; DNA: TGTGCCTGGAGTAAGATCCCCTTTTCGGACACCGGGGAGCTGTTTTTT; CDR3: CAWSKIPFSDTGELFF
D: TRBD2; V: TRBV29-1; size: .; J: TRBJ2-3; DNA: TGCAGCGTCCGACCTGGGTGGACTAGCGGGAGCACAGATACGCAGTATTTT; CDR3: CSVRPGWTSGSTDTQYF
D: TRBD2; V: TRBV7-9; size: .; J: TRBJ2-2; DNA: TGTGCCAGCAGCCCACCCCGGGGGGTCGGCGGGGAGCTGTTTTTT; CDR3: CASSPPRGVGGELFF
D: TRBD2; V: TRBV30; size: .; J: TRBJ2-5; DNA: TGTGCCTGGAGTGTACTAGCGGGAGTACGGGAGACCCAGTACTTC; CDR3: CAWSVLAGVRETQYF
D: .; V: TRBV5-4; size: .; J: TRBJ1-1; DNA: TGTGCCAGCAGCCCACCTCGCCAGGGGATCACTGAAGCTTTCTTT; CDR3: CASSPPRQGITEAFF
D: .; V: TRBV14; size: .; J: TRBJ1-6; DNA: TGTGCCAGCAGCCAAGAAAAGCGAAGCTCCTATAATTCACCCCTCCACTTT; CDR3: CASSQEKRSSYNSPLHF
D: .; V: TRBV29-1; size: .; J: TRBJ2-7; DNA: TGCAGCGTTGAGCCAGATAACTCCTACGAGCAGTACTTC; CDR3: CSVEPDNSYEQYF
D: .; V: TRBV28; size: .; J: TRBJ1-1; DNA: TGTGCCAGCAGTAACGCCCGGACGGGAGGGACTGAAGCTTTCTTT; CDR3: CASSNARTGGTEAFF
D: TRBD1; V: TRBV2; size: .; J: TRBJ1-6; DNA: TGTGCCAGCAGCCCCTCCACAGGGGGAAATTCACCCCTCCACTTT; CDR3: CASSPSTGGNSPLHF
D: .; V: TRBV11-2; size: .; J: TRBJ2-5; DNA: TGTGCCAGCAGCAGAGAGGGCAGGGGTCGACAAGAGACCCAGTACTTC; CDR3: CASSREGRGRQETQYF
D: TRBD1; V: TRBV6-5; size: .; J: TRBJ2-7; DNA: TGTGCTTCAGGGGACAGACCGCCCTACGAGCAGTACTTC; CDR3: CASGDRPPYEQYF
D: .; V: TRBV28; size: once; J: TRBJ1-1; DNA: TGTGCCAGTCAGGCACCCTCCACCGCTGAAGCTTTCTTT; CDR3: CASQAPSTAEAFF
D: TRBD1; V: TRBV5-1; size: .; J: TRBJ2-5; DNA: TGCGCCAGCAGCCAAACAGGGGGCTCGGAGACCCAGTACTTC; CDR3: CASSQTGGSETQYF
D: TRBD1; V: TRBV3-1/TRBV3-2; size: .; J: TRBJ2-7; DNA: TGTGCCAGCAGCCAAGTTACGCCGGGACAGGGGGACTACGAGCAGTACTTC; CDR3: CASSQVTPGQGDYEQYF
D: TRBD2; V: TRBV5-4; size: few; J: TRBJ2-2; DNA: TGTGCCAGCAGCCCACCGGGACTAGCGGGACTCACCGGGGAGCTGTTTTTT; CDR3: CASSPPGLAGLTGELFF
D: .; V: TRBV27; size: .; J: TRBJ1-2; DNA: TGTGCCAGCAGTTTAGTTGGAGGGGGGGTCTCCGTCTATGGCTACACCTTC; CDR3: CASSLVGGGVSVYGYTF
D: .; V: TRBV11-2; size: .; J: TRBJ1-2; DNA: TGTGCCAGCAGCTTAGGGGGAGGGAACTATGGCTACACCTTC; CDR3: CASSLGGGNYGYTF
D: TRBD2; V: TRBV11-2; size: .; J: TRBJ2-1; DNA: TGTGCCAGCAGCCCTCTGACTAGCGGGGCCTCCTACAATGAGCAGTTCTTC; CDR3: CASSPLTSGASYNEQFF
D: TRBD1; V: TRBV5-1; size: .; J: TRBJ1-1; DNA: TGCGCCAGCAGCTTGACTCAGGGGGGGAACACTGAAGCTTTCTTT; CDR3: CASSLTQGGNTEAFF